The source of this T cell receptor beta chain is a study of T cells in Graves' hyperthyroidism and ophthalmopathy (dated by TCRdb to between 2019 and 2020). About the study as a whole: Peripheral blood samples were taken at initial diagnosis, before any treatment was given. Prospective prediction of ophthalmopathy was tested in an independent validation cohort consisting of some 18 hyperthyroidism patients and more than 15 patients who later progressed to ophthalmopathy. Once sampling was done, hyperthyroidism patients were given methimazole at a starting dose of 30 mg daily, whereas ophthalmopathy patients were given high-dose intravenous methylprednisolone. For training and testing, the 80 to 100 patients in the discovery cohort were randomly divided in a 7:3 ratio. In addition, the study compared T-cell repertoires in thyroid tissue and in blood from roughly six Graves' hyperthyroidism patients. A discovery cohort of around 100 patients, fewer than 50 with Graves' ophthalmopathy and 57 with stable Graves' hyperthyroidism, was used to find distinguishing TCR V-J signatures. TCR Vbeta CDR3 sequencing of fewer than 150 peripheral blood samples (43 ophthalmopathy, over 70 hyperthyroidism and approximately 17 progressor patients) is reported in the paper.

Here is what the overall study found, with its caveats: Most expanded thyroid clonotypes (frequency above 0.001) were also found in blood, which suggests that blood repertoires may mirror thyroid immune responses. Sample size was not statistically predetermined, and blinding of investigators to group allocation was not performed. In validation, the model predicted progression to ophthalmopathy a median of roughly six months before onset, with roughly 70% sensitivity and almost 75% specificity. In cross-validation, a model built on a 13 V-J signature told ophthalmopathy apart from stable hyperthyroidism with about 90% sensitivity and roughly 83% specificity, and in testing the same model reached 80%/75%.

TCR beta CDR3 regions were amplified from RNA transcripts. The TCR CDR3 was subjected to a first round of RT-PCR using the HTBI primer set and the Qiagen OneStep RT-PCR kit. The libraries were constructed in a second round of multiplex PCR and then size-selected and purified. Sequencing of the libraries was done on an Illumina HiSeq2000 using paired-end 100 bp reads. Per the original workflow: Raw data were processed with SOAPnuke, discarding reads with adapters, uncalled bases, mean Phred below 15, or no exact constant-primer or identifier match. COPE v1.2.5 was used to merge the high-quality paired reads, and each unique nucleotide sequence was defined as a clonotype. MiTCR v1.1 was used to align the clonotypes against IMGT TRBV, TRBD and TRBJ reference segments. The analysis included only V-J combinations with a frequency above 0.0001, which together covered approximately 99% of the repertoires. A TCS score was defined as the ratio of F50 (clonal expansion) to E x V (chaos), with BLOSUM62-based TCRdist applied between CDR3 peptides within each V-J. Welch's t-statistics and random forest reduced roughly 540 V-J features to 10 to 15, which were used in a naive Bayes classifier (R e1071). The public reads were run again by TCRdb, first through fastp at Q25 and then through MiXCR, and only productive beta chains were kept. When rows share a CDR3 protein, they turn into one entry using the most common DNA and genes. The V and J calls, along with clone size, are taken from TCRdb and not from the paper's own processing. This sample has roughly 350,000 distinct CDR3 sequences in its table, and around 13% of those were observed once. Roughly 25% of the sample comes from the top ten.

Trimmed from V: 5 bases; trimmed from J: 1 base; junction bases lacking a gene match: 3. CDR1 and CDR2 were assigned from the germline V gene as MDHEN and SYDVKM. The CDR3, cysteine through phenylalanine, is 17 amino acids long. The retained sequence is limited to the CDR3, 51 bases, with the frame set at the first base. This clonotype was observed many times. What antigen it recognizes has not been identified. Nothing much larger sits one base from this clone, and base qualities are not available. Stable Graves' hyperthyroidism was defined as the absence of progression to ophthalmopathy over 18 months of follow-up. Hyperthyroidism patients were newly diagnosed, had a disease duration of under 2 months, and were aged 18 to 65 years. The study excluded patients with uncontrolled infections, other autoimmune diseases, pregnancy or lactation. Diagnoses were established on the basis of clinical symptoms, serum thyroxine and TRAb, thyroid ultrasound, and orbital computed tomography. Ficoll-Paque density gradient centrifugation was used to isolate PBMCs from about 9 ml of fresh peripheral blood. Trizol reagent was used to extract total RNA, and RNA quality was then checked on an Agilent 2100 Bioanalyzer.

Material for sequencing was blood. This clonotype was sampled from a woman aged 30 to 39 with Graves' hyperthyroidism. The chain joins TRBV28 to TRBJ2-2; 14 junctional bases match TRBD2. In nucleotides, the sequence is TGTGCCAGCAGTGAAGGACTAGCGGGAGGGAACACCGGGGAGCTGTTTTTT. It translates to CASSEGLAGGNTGELFF.